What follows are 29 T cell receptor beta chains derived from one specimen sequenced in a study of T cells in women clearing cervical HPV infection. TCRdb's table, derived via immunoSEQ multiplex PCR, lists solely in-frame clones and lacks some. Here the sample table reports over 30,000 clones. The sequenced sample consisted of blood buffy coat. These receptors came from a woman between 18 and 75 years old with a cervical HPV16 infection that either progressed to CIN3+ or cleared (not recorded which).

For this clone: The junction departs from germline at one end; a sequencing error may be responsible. CDR3 DNA, as far as it was read: TGCACCAGCAGCTCCGGGACAGACTTCTACGAG. As protein: CTSSSGTDFYE. The CDR3 as a whole reads CTSSSGTDFYEQYF. The chain carries TRBV5-1 and TRBJ2-7, with TRBD1 matching over 7 bases. The read ends 3 residues shy of where the CDR3 ends; the end is completed using the germline J gene. CDR3 length equals 14 residues. CDR1 is SGHRS and CDR2 is YFSETQ in the germline V gene. The full variable domain, its missing parts supplied by reference TRBV5-1 and TRBJ2-7, is KAGVTQTPRYLIKTRGQQVTLSCSPISGHRSVSWYQQTPGQGLQFLFEYFSETQRNKGNFPGRFSGRQFSNSRSEMNVSTLELGDSALYLCTSSSGTDFYEQYFGPGTRLTVT.

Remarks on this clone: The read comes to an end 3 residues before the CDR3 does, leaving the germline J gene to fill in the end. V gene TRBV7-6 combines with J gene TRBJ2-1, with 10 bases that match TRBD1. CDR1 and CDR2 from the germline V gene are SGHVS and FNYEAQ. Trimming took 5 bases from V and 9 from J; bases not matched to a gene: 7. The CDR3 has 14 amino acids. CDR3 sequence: CASSPDRGLSEQFF. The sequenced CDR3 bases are TGTGCCAGCAGCCCCGACAGGGGGCTAAGTGAG.

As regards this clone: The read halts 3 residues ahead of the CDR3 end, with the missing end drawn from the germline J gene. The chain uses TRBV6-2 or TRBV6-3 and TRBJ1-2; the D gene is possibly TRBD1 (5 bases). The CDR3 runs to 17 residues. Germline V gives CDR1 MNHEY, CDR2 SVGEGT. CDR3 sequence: CASRTPGLAGFTDTYTF. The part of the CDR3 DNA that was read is TGTGCCAGCAGGACGCCGGGACTAGCGGGTTTCACAGATACC.

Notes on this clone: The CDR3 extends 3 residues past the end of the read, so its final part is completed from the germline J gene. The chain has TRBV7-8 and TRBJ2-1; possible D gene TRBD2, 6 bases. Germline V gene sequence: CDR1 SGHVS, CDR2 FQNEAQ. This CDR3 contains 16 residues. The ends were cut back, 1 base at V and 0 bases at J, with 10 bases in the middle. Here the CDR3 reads CASSLVAGTSYNEQFF. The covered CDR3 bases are TGTGCCAGCAGCTTAGTGGCGGGGACCTCCTACAATGAG.

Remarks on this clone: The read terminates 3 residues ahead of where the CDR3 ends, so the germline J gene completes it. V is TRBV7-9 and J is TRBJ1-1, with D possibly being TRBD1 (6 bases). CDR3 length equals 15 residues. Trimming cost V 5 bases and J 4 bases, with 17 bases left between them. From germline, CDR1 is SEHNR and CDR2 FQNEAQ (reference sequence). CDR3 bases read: TGTGCCAGCAGCCCCCCTTCGGGACACATCACTGAA. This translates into CASSPPSGHITE. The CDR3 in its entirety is CASSPPSGHITEAFF.

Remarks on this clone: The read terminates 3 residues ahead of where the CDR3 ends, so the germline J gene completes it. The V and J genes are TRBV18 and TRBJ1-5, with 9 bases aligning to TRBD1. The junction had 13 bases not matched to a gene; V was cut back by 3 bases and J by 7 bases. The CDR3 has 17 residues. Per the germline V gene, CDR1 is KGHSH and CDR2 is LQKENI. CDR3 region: CASSPTVRTGVGQPQHF. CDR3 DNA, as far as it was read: TGTGCCAGCTCACCGACTGTAAGGACAGGGGTGGGGCAGCCC.

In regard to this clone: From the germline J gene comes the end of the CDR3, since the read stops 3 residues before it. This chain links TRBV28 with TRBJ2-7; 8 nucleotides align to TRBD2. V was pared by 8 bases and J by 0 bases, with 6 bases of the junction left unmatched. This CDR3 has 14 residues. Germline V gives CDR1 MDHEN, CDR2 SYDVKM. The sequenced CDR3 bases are TGTGCCAGCTCTATAGCGGGGCGCTCCTACGAG. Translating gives CASSIAGRSYE. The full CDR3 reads CASSIAGRSYEQYF.

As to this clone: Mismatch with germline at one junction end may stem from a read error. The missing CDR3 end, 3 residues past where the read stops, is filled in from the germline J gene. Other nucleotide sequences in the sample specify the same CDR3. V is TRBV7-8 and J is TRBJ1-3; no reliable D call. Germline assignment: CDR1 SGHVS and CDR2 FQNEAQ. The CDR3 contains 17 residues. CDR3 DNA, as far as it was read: TGTGCCAGCAGCTTAGGGGCAGGTCCTAGCTCTGGAAACACA. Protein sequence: CASSLGAGPSSGNT. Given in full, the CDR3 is CASSLGAGPSSGNTIYF. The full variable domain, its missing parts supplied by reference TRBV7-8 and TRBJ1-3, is GAGVSQSPRYKVAKRGQDVALRCDPISGHVSLFWYQQALGQGPEFLTYFQNEAQLDKSGLPSDRFFAERPEGSVSTLKIQRTQQEDSAVYLCASSLGAGPSSGNTIYFGEGSWLTVV.

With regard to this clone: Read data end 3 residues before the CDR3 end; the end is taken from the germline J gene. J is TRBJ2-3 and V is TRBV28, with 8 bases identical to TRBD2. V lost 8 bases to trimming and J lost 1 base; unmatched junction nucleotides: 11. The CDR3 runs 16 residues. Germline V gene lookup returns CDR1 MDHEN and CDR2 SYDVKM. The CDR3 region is CASGDFSGVRTDTQYF. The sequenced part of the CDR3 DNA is TGTGCCAGCGGGGACTTTAGCGGGGTCCGCACAGATACG.

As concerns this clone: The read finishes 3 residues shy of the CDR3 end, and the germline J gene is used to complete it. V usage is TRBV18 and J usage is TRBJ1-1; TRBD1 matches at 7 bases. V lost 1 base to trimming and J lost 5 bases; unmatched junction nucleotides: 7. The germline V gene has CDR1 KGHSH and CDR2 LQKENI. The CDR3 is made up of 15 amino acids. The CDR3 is CASSPRKGAGTEAFF. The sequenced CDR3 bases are TGTGCCAGCTCACCACGGAAGGGGGCAGGGACTGAA.

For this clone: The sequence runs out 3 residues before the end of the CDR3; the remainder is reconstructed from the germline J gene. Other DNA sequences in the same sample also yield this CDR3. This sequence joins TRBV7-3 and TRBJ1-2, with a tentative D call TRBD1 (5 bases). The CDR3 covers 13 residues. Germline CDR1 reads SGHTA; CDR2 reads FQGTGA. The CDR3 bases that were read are TGTGCCAGCAGCTTAACTAGTGGGGGGGTC. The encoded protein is CASSLTSGGV. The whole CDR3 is CASSLTSGGVYTF.

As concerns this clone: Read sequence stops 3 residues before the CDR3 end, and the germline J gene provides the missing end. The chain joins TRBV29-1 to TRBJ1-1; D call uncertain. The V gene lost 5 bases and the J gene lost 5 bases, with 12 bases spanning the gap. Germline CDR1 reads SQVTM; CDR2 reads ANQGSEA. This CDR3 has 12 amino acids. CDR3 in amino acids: CSVFNQATEAFF. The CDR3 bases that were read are TGCAGCGTTTTTAACCAGGCAACTGAA. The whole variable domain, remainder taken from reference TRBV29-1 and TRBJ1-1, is SAVISQKPSRDICQRGTSLTIQCQVDSQVTMMFWYRQQPGQSLTLIATANQGSEATYESGFVIDKFPISRPNLTFSTLTVSNMSPEDSSIYLCSVFNQATEAFFGQGTRLTVV.

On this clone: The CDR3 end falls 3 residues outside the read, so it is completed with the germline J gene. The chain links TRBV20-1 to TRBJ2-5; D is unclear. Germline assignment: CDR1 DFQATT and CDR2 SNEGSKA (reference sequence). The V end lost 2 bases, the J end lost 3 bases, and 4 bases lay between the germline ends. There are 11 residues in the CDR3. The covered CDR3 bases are TGCAGTGCTAGACAGAAAGAGACC. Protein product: CSARQKET. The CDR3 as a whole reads CSARQKETQYF.

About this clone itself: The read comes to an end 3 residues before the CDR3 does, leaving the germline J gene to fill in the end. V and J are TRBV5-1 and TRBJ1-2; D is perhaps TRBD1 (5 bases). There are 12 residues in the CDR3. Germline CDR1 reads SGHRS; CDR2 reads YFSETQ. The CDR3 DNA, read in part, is TGCGCCAGCAGCCGCGGAGAGGGGGGC. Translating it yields CASSRGEGG. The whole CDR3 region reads CASSRGEGGYTF.

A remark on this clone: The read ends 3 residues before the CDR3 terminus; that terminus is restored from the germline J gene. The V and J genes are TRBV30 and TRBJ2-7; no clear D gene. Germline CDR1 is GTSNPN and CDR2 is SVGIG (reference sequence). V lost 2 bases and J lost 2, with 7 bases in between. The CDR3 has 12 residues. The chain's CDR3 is CAWSMGAYEQYF. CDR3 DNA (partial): TGTGCCTGGAGTATGGGCGCCTACGAG.

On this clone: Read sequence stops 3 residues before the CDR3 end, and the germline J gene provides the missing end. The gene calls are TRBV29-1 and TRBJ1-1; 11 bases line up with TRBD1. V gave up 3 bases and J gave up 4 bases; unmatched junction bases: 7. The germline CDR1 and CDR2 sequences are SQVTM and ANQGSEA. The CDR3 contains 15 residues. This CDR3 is CSVDGTGGGGTEAFF. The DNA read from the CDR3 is TGCAGCGTTGATGGGACAGGGGGGGGAGGCACTGAA. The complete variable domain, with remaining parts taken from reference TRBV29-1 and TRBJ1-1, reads SAVISQKPSRDICQRGTSLTIQCQVDSQVTMMFWYRQQPGQSLTLIATANQGSEATYESGFVIDKFPISRPNLTFSTLTVSNMSPEDSSIYLCSVDGTGGGGTEAFFGQGTRLTVV.

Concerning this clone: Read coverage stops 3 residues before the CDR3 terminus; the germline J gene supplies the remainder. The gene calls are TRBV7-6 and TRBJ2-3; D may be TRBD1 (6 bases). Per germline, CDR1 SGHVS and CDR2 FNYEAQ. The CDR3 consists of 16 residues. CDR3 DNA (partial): TGTGCCAGCAGCTTATCGGGGCTAGGGGGTGGTGAGACG. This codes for CASSLSGLGGGET. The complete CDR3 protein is CASSLSGLGGGETQYF.

The covered CDR3 bases are TGTGCCAGCAGCCTAGCGGGGGGACAAGAGACG. Translation gives CASSLAGGQET. The entire CDR3 protein reads CASSLAGGQETQYF. This chain links TRBV5-6 with TRBJ2-3; TRBD2 aligns across 11 bases. The read ends 3 residues shy of where the CDR3 ends; the end is completed using the germline J gene. CDR3 size: 14 residues. The germline V gene has CDR1 SGHDT and CDR2 YYEEEE. Together with reference TRBV5-6 and TRBJ2-3, the CDR3 gives the full variable domain: DAGVTQSPTHLIKTRGQQVTLRCSPKSGHDTVSWYQQALGQGPQFIFQYYEEEERQRGNFPDRFSGHQFPNYSSELNVNALLLGDSALYLCASSLAGGQETQYFGPGTRLTVL.

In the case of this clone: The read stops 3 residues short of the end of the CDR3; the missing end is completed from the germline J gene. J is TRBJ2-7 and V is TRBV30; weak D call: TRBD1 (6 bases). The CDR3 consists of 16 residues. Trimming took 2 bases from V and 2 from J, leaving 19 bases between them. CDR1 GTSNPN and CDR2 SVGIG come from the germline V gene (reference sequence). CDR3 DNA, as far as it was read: TGTGCCTGGAGTCTTCCCCCTTGGGGGCCTACCTACGAG. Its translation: CAWSLPPWGPTYE. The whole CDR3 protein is CAWSLPPWGPTYEQYF.

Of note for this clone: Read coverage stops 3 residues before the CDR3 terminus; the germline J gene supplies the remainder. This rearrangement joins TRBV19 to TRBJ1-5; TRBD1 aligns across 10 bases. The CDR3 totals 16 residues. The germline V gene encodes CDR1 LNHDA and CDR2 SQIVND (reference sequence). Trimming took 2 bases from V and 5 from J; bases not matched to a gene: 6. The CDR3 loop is CASSISGQGEYQPQHF. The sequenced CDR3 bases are TGTGCCAGTAGTATATCCGGACAGGGGGAATATCAGCCC.

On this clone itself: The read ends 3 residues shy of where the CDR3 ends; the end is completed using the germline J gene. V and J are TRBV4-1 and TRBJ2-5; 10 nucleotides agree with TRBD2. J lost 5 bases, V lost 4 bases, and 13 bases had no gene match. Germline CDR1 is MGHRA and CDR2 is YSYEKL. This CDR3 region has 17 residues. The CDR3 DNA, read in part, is TGCGCCAGCAGCCCTCCCCCAGCGGGGGGGGCACAGGAGACC. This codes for CASSPPPAGGAQET. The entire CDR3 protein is CASSPPPAGGAQETQYF.

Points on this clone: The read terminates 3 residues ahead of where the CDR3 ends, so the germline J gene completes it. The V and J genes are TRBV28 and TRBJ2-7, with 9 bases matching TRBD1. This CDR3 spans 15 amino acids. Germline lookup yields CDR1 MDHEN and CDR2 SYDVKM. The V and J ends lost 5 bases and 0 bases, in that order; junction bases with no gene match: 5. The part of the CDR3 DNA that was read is TGTGCCAGCAGTGTAGGACAGGGGATCTCCTACGAG. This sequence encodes CASSVGQGISYE. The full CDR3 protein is CASSVGQGISYEQYF.

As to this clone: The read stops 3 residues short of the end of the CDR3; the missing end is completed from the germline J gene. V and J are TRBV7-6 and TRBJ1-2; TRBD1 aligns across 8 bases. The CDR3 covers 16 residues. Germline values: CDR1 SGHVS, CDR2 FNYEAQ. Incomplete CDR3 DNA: TGTGCCAGCAGCTTAGGGACGGGACAGGACACAGATACC. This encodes CASSLGTGQDTDT. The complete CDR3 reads CASSLGTGQDTDTYTF.

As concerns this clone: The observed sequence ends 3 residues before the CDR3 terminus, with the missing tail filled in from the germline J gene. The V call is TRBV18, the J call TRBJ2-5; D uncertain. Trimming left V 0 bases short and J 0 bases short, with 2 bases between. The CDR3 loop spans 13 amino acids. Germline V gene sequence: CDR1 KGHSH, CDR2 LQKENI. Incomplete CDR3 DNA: TGTGCCAGCTCACCACCCAACCAAGAGACC. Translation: CASSPPNQET. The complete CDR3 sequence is CASSPPNQETQYF.

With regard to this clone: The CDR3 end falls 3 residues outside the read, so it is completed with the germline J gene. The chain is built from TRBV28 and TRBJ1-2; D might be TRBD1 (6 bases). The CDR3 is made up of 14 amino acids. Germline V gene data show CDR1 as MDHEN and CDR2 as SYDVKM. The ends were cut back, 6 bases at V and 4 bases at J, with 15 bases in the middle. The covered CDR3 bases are TGTGCCAGCAGGCTAGGGGGAATAGGCTATGGC. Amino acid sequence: CASRLGGIGYG. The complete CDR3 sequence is CASRLGGIGYGYTF.

The CDR3 reads CSGSVVAGRDTQYF. The sequenced part of the CDR3 DNA is TGCAGTGGGAGTGTTGTGGCGGGGAGGGATACG. The V and J genes are TRBV20-1 and TRBJ2-3; tentative D call: TRBD2 (6 bases). The CDR3 end lies 3 residues beyond the end of the read and is filled in from the germline J gene. The CDR3 loop spans 14 amino acids. Trimming took off 7 bases at V and 6 bases at J, with 20 bases between the two ends. The germline CDR1 and CDR2 sequences are DFQATT and SNEGSKA (reference sequence).

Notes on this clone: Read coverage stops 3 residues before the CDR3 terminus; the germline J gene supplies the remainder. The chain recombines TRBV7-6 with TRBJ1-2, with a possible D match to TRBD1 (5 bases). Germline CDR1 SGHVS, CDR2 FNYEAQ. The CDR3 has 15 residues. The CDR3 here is CASGPRPGSTDTYTF. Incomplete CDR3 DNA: TGTGCCAGCGGCCCCAGACCAGGGAGCACAGATACC.

The CDR3 loop is CASSDGDLPGELFF. Incomplete CDR3 DNA: TGTGCCAGCAGTGACGGGGACTTACCCGGGGAG. V is TRBV2 and J is TRBJ2-2, with a tentative D call TRBD2 (6 bases). The read comes to an end 3 residues before the CDR3 does, leaving the germline J gene to fill in the end. Trimming pared 3 bases from V and 6 bases from J, leaving 11 bases between. Germline V gene data show CDR1 as SNHLY and CDR2 as FYNNEI. The length of the CDR3 is 14 residues.

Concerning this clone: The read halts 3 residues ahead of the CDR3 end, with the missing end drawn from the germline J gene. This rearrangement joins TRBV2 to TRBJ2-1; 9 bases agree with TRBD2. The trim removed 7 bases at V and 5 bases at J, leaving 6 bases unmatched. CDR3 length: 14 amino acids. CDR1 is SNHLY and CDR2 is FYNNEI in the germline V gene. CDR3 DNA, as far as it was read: TGTGCCAGCAAGCCGCGGGGGGGCAACAATGAG. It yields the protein CASKPRGGNNE. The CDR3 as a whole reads CASKPRGGNNEQFF. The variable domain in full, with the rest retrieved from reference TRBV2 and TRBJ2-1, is EPEVTQTPSHQVTQMGQEVILRCVPISNHLYFYWYRQILGQKVEFLVSFYNNEISEKSEIFDDQFSVERPDGSNFTLKIRSTKLEDSAMYFCASKPRGGNNEQFFGPGTRLTVL.